Listed here are 18 T cell receptor beta chains from one sample, sequenced in a study of blood T cell repertoires in COVID-19. TCRdb's table, derived via immunoSEQ multiplex PCR, lists solely in-frame clones and lacks some. This sample has 130,000 to 150,000 clones, with more than 75% found just once. Source material: peripheral blood. These receptors all come from a human donor in a cohort sampled during active COVID-19.

V usage is TRBV23-1 and J usage is TRBJ2-7; 7 bases align to TRBD2. TRBV23-1 is placed among ORFs of uncertain function. Trimming at V came to 2 bases and at J to 2 bases, leaving 15 bases not matched to a gene. This CDR3 contains 18 residues. In nucleotides, the CDR3 is TGCGCCAGCAGTCAACCCCTGGCAGAGCGGGGAGACCCCTACGAGCAGTACTTC. As protein: CASSQPLAERGDPYEQYF.

V usage is TRBV25-1 and J usage is TRBJ1-4, with 8 bases aligning to TRBD1. Germline loops: CDR1 MGHDK, CDR2 SYGVNS. V dropped 4 bases and J dropped 7; count of bases not matched to a gene: 5. The CDR3 is made up of 14 amino acids. The CDR3 DNA is TGTGCCAGCAGTGGGGACAGGCGGGGTGAAAAACTGTTTTTT. Its protein product is CASSGDRRGEKLFF.

J is TRBJ1-5 and V is TRBV4-2; TRBD1 matches 9 bases. This CDR3 is built from 16 residues. V shed 4 bases and J 2 bases; nucleotides not matched to a gene: 6. In germline, CDR1 is LGHNA, CDR2 YNFKEQ. In nucleotides, the CDR3 is TGTGCCAGCAGCCCGGAACAGGGGGCTGGCAATCAGCCCCAGCATTTT. This translates into CASSPEQGAGNQPQHF.

The chain uses TRBV24-1 and TRBJ2-1, with 15 nucleotides matching TRBD2. The germline CDR1 and CDR2 sequences are KGHDR and SFDVKD. CDR3 length: 17 amino acids. J lost 7 bases, V lost 2 bases, and 5 bases had no gene match. As DNA, the CDR3 is TGTGCCACCAGTGATTGGCAGGGGACTAGCGGGAGGAATGAGCAGTTCTTC. Translation gives CATSDWQGTSGRNEQFF.

V and J are TRBV14 and TRBJ2-7; the D gene is possibly TRBD2 (5 bases). CDR1 and CDR2 from the germline V gene are SGHDN and FVKESK. The germline V and J ends were trimmed by 1 base and 7 bases, with 11 bases remaining between them. This CDR3 contains 13 residues. The CDR3 sequence is CASSQGKGGEQYF. The CDR3 region has the DNA TGTGCCAGCAGCCAAGGAAAGGGCGGGGAGCAGTACTTC.

This clone was counted between two and nine times. CDR3 sequence reads: CASSKSGQGAYETQYF. The CDR3, as DNA: TGTGCCAGCAGTAAATCGGGACAGGGGGCGTATGAGACCCAGTACTTC. V and J are TRBV2 and TRBJ2-5; 12 bases match TRBD1. The length of the CDR3 is 16 residues. Germline V gene lookup returns CDR1 SNHLY and CDR2 FYNNEI. Trimming at V came to 5 bases and at J to 5 bases, leaving 9 bases not matched to a gene.

The genes are TRBV6-1 and TRBJ2-2; TRBD2 agrees at 7 bases. The junction had 13 bases not matched to a gene; V was cut back by 3 bases and J by 9 bases. The CDR3 totals 16 residues. From germline, CDR1 is MNHNS and CDR2 SASEGT. The CDR3 DNA is TGTGCCAGCAGTGATGGCTCGGGGGGACGAGGCCGGGAGCTGTTTTTT. Translating gives CASSDGSGGRGRELFF.

In DNA form, the CDR3 reads TGTGCCAGTAGTATATACGAGTCGGCCTTGACCCAGACAAACACAGATACGCAGTATTTT. Translated: CASSIYESALTQTNTDTQYF. The rearrangement uses TRBV19 and TRBJ2-3; D unclear. The germline V and J ends were trimmed by 2 bases and 2 bases, with 26 bases remaining between them. The CDR3 is 20 residues long. Per the germline V gene, CDR1 is LNHDA and CDR2 is SQIVND (reference sequence).

The chain carries TRBV29-1 and TRBJ1-2; no reliable D call. CDR1 and CDR2 (germline): SQVTM, ANQGSEA. The CDR3 extends over 13 amino acids. Trimming shortened V by 6 bases and J by 5 bases, and 16 bases separated the two germline ends. The DNA for the CDR3 is TGCAGCGTCGGCGGAGGGAAGGGATATGGCTACACCTTC. Translating it yields CSVGGGKGYGYTF.

The chain combines TRBV25-1 with TRBJ1-2; 10 bases match TRBD1. CDR1 and CDR2 from the germline V gene are MGHDK and SYGVNS. V gave up 6 bases and J gave up 6 bases; unmatched junction bases: 7. This CDR3 has 14 amino acids. In DNA, the CDR3 is TGTGCCAGCAGGGGGGACAGGGGCGAAAATGGCTACACCTTC. It is translated as CASRGDRGENGYTF.

This chain connects TRBV14 to TRBJ1-1, with 9 bases aligning to TRBD1. In germline, CDR1 is SGHDN, CDR2 FVKESK. With 4 bases clipped from V and 3 bases from J, the junction kept 3 bases outside the gene matches. CDR3 size: 14 residues. CDR3 DNA sequence: TGTGCCAGCAGCCGACAGGGGGGCCACACTGAAGCTTTCTTT. Translated: CASSRQGGHTEAFF.

The chain links TRBV19 to TRBJ1-1; TRBD1 matches 8 bases. The CDR3 has 14 amino acids. Germline V gene lookup returns CDR1 LNHDA and CDR2 SQIVND (reference sequence). With 7 bases clipped from V and 4 bases from J, the junction kept 8 bases outside the gene matches. CDR3 sequence: CASIPDRDRTEAFF. The CDR3 DNA follows: TGTGCCAGTATTCCGGACAGGGACCGCACTGAAGCTTTCTTT.

In this sample, this clone turned up a few times. The J gene is TRBJ2-3, the V gene TRBV5-4; 8 bases fit TRBD1. There are 15 residues in the CDR3. The junction had 5 bases not matched to a gene; V was cut back by 4 bases and J by 1 base. Germline V gene sequence: CDR1 SGHNT, CDR2 YYREEE (reference sequence). The CDR3, as DNA: TGTGCCAGCAGCCGCGGACAGGGAGGCACAGATACGCAGTATTTT. Protein product: CASSRGQGGTDTQYF.

The genes are TRBV5-1 and TRBJ1-1, with D tentatively TRBD1 (6 bases). Germline V gives CDR1 SGHRS, CDR2 YFSETQ. The CDR3 has 16 residues. V was pared by 2 bases and J by 4 bases, with 18 bases between. CDR3 amino acids: CASSFGGDLSSTEAFF. CDR3 sequence (DNA): TGCGCCAGCAGCTTTGGGGGCGATCTCTCAAGCACTGAAGCTTTCTTT.

The J gene is TRBJ1-2, the V gene TRBV13, with TRBD1 matching over 9 bases. Germline V lookup: CDR1 PRHDT, CDR2 FYEKMQ (reference sequence). CDR3 length: 15 amino acids. Trimming cost V 6 bases and J 7 bases; bases outside gene matches: 12. The CDR3 DNA reads TGTGCCAGCAGACCCCCGGACAGGGGAGAAGGTGGCTACACCTTC. It is translated as CASRPPDRGEGGYTF.

The chain employs TRBV29-1 and TRBJ2-1; 9 bases align to TRBD2. This CDR3 is built from 15 residues. With V trimmed by 0 bases and J by 6 bases, 6 bases remained unmatched. The germline CDR1 and CDR2 sequences are SQVTM and ANQGSEA. The CDR3 nucleotides are TGCAGCGTTGAAGACGGAGCGGGGGGCTTCAATGAGCAGTTCTTC. Its translation: CSVEDGAGGFNEQFF.

This chain uses TRBV10-3 with TRBJ1-1, with 12 bases that match TRBD1. V dropped 3 bases and J dropped 8; count of bases not matched to a gene: 1. Germline lookup yields CDR1 ENHRY and CDR2 SYGVKD. This CDR3 has 13 amino acids. CDR3 sequence (DNA): TGTGCCATCAGTGAAGGGACAGGGGGCGAAGCTTTCTTT. Translated: CAISEGTGGEAFF.

The J gene is TRBJ2-3, the V gene TRBV7-2, with 7 bases matching TRBD2. Germline CDR1 reads SGHTA; CDR2 reads FQGNSA. V was pared by 5 bases and J by 3 bases, with 8 bases of the junction left unmatched. The CDR3 is 15 residues long. The CDR3 reads CASSETSVSTDTQYF. DNA of the CDR3: TGTGCCAGCAGCGAAACTAGCGTTAGTACAGATACGCAGTATTTT.